The sequence of this T cell receptor (beta chain) was determined in a study of T cell responses to AZD1222 COVID-19 vaccine. Broader study findings: The study found Spike-specific TCR breadth and depth rose after two AZD1222 doses. Researchers took repertoire samples only after the peak T cell response had come.

A word on this clone: Its antigen is not identified.

The protocol was immunoSEQ multiplex PCR, while the TCRdb copy is restricted to in-frame clones and leaves out a portion. The sample consists of around 110,000 clones, about nine tenths of them appearing once. The TCR sequence derives from an adult who received the AZD1222 COVID-19 vaccine. The specimen was peripheral blood, collected 28 days after the second AZD1222 dose.

The CDR3 sequence: CASSVEQGLDYGYTF. CDR3 coding DNA: TGTGCCAGCAGCGTAGAACAGGGCCTAGACTATGGCTACACCTTC. The chain has TRBV9 and TRBJ1-2; tentatively, D is TRBD1 (6 bases). From germline, CDR1 is SGDLS and CDR2 YYNGEE. Trimming took 0 bases from V and 3 from J, leaving 12 bases between them. There are 15 residues in the CDR3.